The following is a TCR beta chain sequence with its context. The antigen is unknown. CDR1 is SNHLY, CDR2 FYNNEI, per germline. CDR3 length: 12 amino acids. This record belongs to a study of blood T cells in healthy people across ages. Study-level results: Researchers judged that diversity estimates from one million T cells fell short of true values.

It was with a sample-barcoded 5' primer and a J-beta primer mix that a second PCR of about 6 to 12 cycles was run. Via MiXCR, TCRdb re-called the 5' RACE reads, giving one row per CDR3 protein. The sample includes 700,000 to 950,000 distinct CDR3 sequences, roughly two fifths of them seen just once. The sample was blood. This chain uses TRBV2 with TRBJ2-5; no definite D call. The J call may be incorrect, as the DNA end agrees better with TRBJ2-7. The clonotype comes from a woman in her fifties or sixties in good health. The CDR3 reads CASSDRDAEQYF. CDR3 DNA: TGTGCCAGCAGTGATAGAGATGCCGAGCAGTACTTC.